This T cell receptor beta chain is drawn from a study of OX40 agonist ivuxolimab in advanced cancers. Looking at the study overall: Enrolled patients in dose escalation had cancers that were hepatocellular carcinoma, melanoma, renal cell or head and neck cancer. Whole-study findings and limits: The antigens recognized by the expanded peripheral T cells, that is their antigen specificity, were not determined. Researchers report that CD8+ T cells had, on average, more expanded clones than CD4+.

The CDR3 is made up of 14 amino acids. CDR1 SNHLY and CDR2 FYNNEI come from the germline V gene. Trimming removed 3 bases at V and 12 bases at J, with 20 bases between. Worth noting for this clone: Its antigen is unknown.

Here immunoSEQ multiplex PCR was the method, and the copy in TCRdb shows in-frame clones only, minus some. The sample consists of about 70,000 clones, approximately 90% of them appearing once. The receptor's source is an adult with an advanced solid tumor such as melanoma, head and neck, liver or kidney cancer. The material was CD4+ or CD8+ T cells sorted from blood, obtained in a trial of the OX40 agonist ivuxolimab. V and J are TRBV2 and TRBJ1-2; possibly TRBD1 for D (5 bases). CDR3 loop: CASSEGMGLGPDTF. The CDR3 nucleotides read TGTGCCAGCAGTGAGGGCATGGGTTTGGGGCCCGACACCTTC. The full variable domain, completed using reference TRBV2 and TRBJ1-2, is EPEVTQTPSHQVTQMGQEVILRCVPISNHLYFYWYRQILGQKVEFLVSFYNNEISEKSEIFDDQFSVERPDGSNFTLKIRSTKLEDSAMYFCASSEGMGLGPDTFGSGTRLTVV.